A single sample gave rise to the 23 T cell receptor beta chains below, sequenced in a study of blood T cell repertoires in COVID-19 (dated by TCRdb to 2019 to 2021). Library preparation was by the immunoSEQ multiplex PCR assay. The table was pulled from immuneACCESS by TCRdb, which kept in-frame rearrangements only. Such tables lose some clones; where checked, under half of the loss comes from unresolved V genes, and the rest has no known cause. The sample profile shows around 250,000 clones; about nine tenths of them were found once. Around 2.2% of the sample is held by the ten biggest clonotypes. What was sequenced was peripheral blood. These receptors were collected from a man aged 25 to 40 who had recovered from COVID-19.

This clone was seen a handful of times. The chain joins TRBV20-1 to TRBJ1-5, with D perhaps matching TRBD1 (6 bases). Germline assignment: CDR1 DFQATT and CDR2 SNEGSKA (reference sequence). The CDR3 is made up of 13 amino acids. V shed 3 bases and J shed 11 bases, with 17 bases lying between them. The chain's CDR3 is CSASRTEVTTQHF. The CDR3 DNA reads as TGCAGTGCTAGTCGGACAGAGGTTACCACCCAGCATTTT.

The J gene is TRBJ2-7, the V gene TRBV2, with D possibly TRBD2 on 6 matching bases. V shed 9 bases and J shed 1 base, with 19 bases lying between them. This CDR3 is 15 amino acids long. Per the germline V gene, CDR1 is SNHLY and CDR2 is FYNNEI. The CDR3: CASPPPWGDSYEQYF. The CDR3 DNA reads as TGTGCCAGTCCACCACCCTGGGGGGATTCCTACGAGCAGTACTTC.

The rearrangement links TRBV5-1 to TRBJ2-7; no clear D gene. V was pared by 3 bases and J by 4 bases, with 20 bases between. The CDR3 sequence is 16 residues long. Per germline, CDR1 SGHRS and CDR2 YFSETQ. The CDR3 sequence: CASSSTPSRQPYEQYF. CDR3 bases: TGCGCCAGCAGCTCTACCCCTTCGAGGCAGCCTTACGAGCAGTACTTC. Full variable domain (rest looked up from reference TRBV5-1 and TRBJ2-7): KAGVTQTPRYLIKTRGQQVTLSCSPISGHRSVSWYQQTPGQGLQFLFEYFSETQRNKGNFPGRFSGRQFSNSRSEMNVSTLELGDSALYLCASSSTPSRQPYEQYFGPGTRLTVT.

This chain connects TRBV14 to TRBJ1-1, with a tentative D call TRBD1 (5 bases). Looked up from germline, CDR1 is SGHDN and CDR2 is FVKESK. This CDR3 is built from 15 residues. Trimming removed 3 bases at V and 10 bases at J, with 21 bases between. The CDR3 DNA sequence: TGTGCCAGCAGCCAGAATCGGGGGGTGAATGCCGTAGCTTTCTTT. Amino acid sequence: CASSQNRGVNAVAFF.

This chain connects TRBV6-5 to TRBJ2-1; 8 nucleotides match TRBD2. This CDR3 contains 13 residues. V lost 7 bases and J lost 6; bases outside the gene matches: 5. Germline V gene lookup returns CDR1 MNHEY and CDR2 SVGAGI. The CDR3 region is CASTRGGLNEQFF. The CDR3 coding sequence is TGTGCCAGCACCCGGGGGGGGCTCAATGAGCAGTTCTTC.

This clone has a single count. The V call is TRBV5-6, the J call TRBJ2-3; no reliable D call. The germline V and J ends were trimmed by 3 bases and 0 bases, with 11 bases remaining between them. This CDR3 has 15 residues. Per the germline V gene, CDR1 is SGHDT and CDR2 is YYEEEE. The CDR3, as DNA: TGTGCCAGCAGCTCCATCGGCGGTAGCACAGATACGCAGTATTTT. Protein sequence: CASSSIGGSTDTQYF. Drawing the rest from reference TRBV5-6 and TRBJ2-3, the complete variable domain is DAGVTQSPTHLIKTRGQQVTLRCSPKSGHDTVSWYQQALGQGPQFIFQYYEEEERQRGNFPDRFSGHQFPNYSSELNVNALLLGDSALYLCASSSIGGSTDTQYFGPGTRLTVL.

This rearrangement joins TRBV5-1 to TRBJ1-3; D is undetermined. The CDR3 length is 18 residues. Trimming removed 5 bases at V and 0 bases at J, with 21 bases between. Germline V gives CDR1 SGHRS, CDR2 YFSETQ. CDR3 in amino acids: CASRPDIPRRVSGNTIYF. Written as DNA, the CDR3 is TGCGCCAGCAGACCCGACATCCCACGGAGGGTCTCTGGAAACACCATATATTTT.

V gene TRBV24-1 combines with J gene TRBJ2-1; TRBD2 matches 10 bases. The germline V gene has CDR1 KGHDR and CDR2 SFDVKD. V shed 9 bases and J 5 bases; nucleotides not matched to a gene: 6. The CDR3 has 14 residues. CDR3: CATGSGGPHNEQFF. The CDR3 DNA reads TGTGCCACCGGTAGCGGGGGGCCCCACAATGAGCAGTTCTTC.

This chain uses TRBV18 with TRBJ2-1; 7 bases are shared with TRBD1. Germline lookup yields CDR1 KGHSH and CDR2 LQKENI. The CDR3 has 14 amino acids. Germline trimming cut 6 bases from V and 12 bases from J; bases unmatched to any gene: 14. The CDR3 DNA is TGTGCCAGCTCGCCAAATACACAGGGGCACGGGCAGTTCTTC. It is translated as CASSPNTQGHGQFF.

The chain couples TRBV5-6 to TRBJ2-1, with a possible D match to TRBD1 (5 bases). Trimming left V 3 bases short and J 0 bases short, with 16 bases between. CDR1 and CDR2 (germline): SGHDT, YYEEEE. The CDR3 spans 17 residues. The CDR3 reads CASSYITGSNSYNEQFF. CDR3 coding DNA: TGTGCCAGCAGCTACATAACAGGCTCTAACTCCTACAATGAGCAGTTCTTC.

This chain connects TRBV28 to TRBJ2-7; TRBD1 might be the D (6 bases). Germline V lookup: CDR1 MDHEN, CDR2 SYDVKM. V lost 5 bases to trimming and J lost 3 bases, with 20 bases between them. The CDR3 extends over 16 amino acids. The CDR3 loop is CASSPRPKTGNYEQYF. The CDR3 bases are TGTGCCAGCAGTCCCCGGCCAAAGACAGGCAACTACGAGCAGTACTTC.

The chain employs TRBV5-4 and TRBJ1-4, with D tentatively TRBD1 (6 bases). Trimming stripped 4 bases from V and 3 bases from J, with 10 bases between. CDR1 is SGHNT, CDR2 YYREEE, per germline (reference sequence). The CDR3 loop spans 14 amino acids. The CDR3 bases are TGTGCCAGCAGCCGGGGGGCGCCTAATGAAAAACTGTTTTTT. This sequence encodes CASSRGAPNEKLFF.

The chain combines TRBV27 with TRBJ1-2; 8 nucleotides align to TRBD1. Germline loops: CDR1 MNHEY, CDR2 SMNVEV (reference sequence). The CDR3 has 17 residues. The ends lost 3 bases at V and 4 bases at J; junction bases unmatched: 13. This CDR3 is CASSFSLWTGISYGYTF. The CDR3 coding sequence is TGTGCCAGCAGTTTTTCTCTTTGGACAGGGATAAGCTATGGCTACACCTTC.

This clone appeared a few times. The chain has TRBV5-1 and TRBJ2-7; 8 bases agree with TRBD1. The CDR3 covers 12 residues. The V and J ends lost 7 bases and 2 bases, in that order; junction bases with no gene match: 2. Germline V CDR1 and CDR2: SGHRS, YFSETQ. The CDR3 protein is CASRDRPYEQYF. For the CDR3, the DNA is TGCGCCAGCCGGGACAGGCCCTACGAGCAGTACTTC.

J is TRBJ2-7 and V is TRBV27, with D maybe TRBD1 (6 bases). This CDR3 contains 11 residues. Germline values: CDR1 MNHEY, CDR2 SMNVEV (reference sequence). Trimming stripped 8 bases from V and 6 bases from J, with 11 bases between. The CDR3: CASSRGFEQYF. CDR3 coding DNA: TGTGCCAGCTCCAGGGGTTTCGAGCAGTACTTC.

The chain employs TRBV7-2 and TRBJ1-1; D gene uncertain. Germline V gives CDR1 SGHTA, CDR2 FQGNSA. The CDR3 spans 15 residues. Trimming cost V 1 base and J 11 bases, with 20 bases left between them. Here the CDR3 DNA reads TGTGCCAGCAGCTTAGTAGGCCAGGTGGACTTGGGGGCTTTCTTT. It encodes CASSLVGQVDLGAFF. Variable domain in full (rest from reference TRBV7-2 and TRBJ1-1): GAGVSQSPSNKVTEKGKDVELRCDPISGHTALYWYRQSLGQGLEFLIYFQGNSAPDKSGLPSDRFSAERTGGSVSTLTIQRTQQEDSAVYLCASSLVGQVDLGAFFGQGTRLTVV.

V gene TRBV7-2 combines with J gene TRBJ2-2; D possibly corresponds to TRBD1 (7 bases). This CDR3 is 15 amino acids long. Looked up from germline, CDR1 is SGHTA and CDR2 is FQGNSA. V was shortened by 2 bases and J by 7 bases, with 14 bases between the two germline ends. CDR3 sequence (DNA): TGTGCCAGCAGCTTATACAGGGGAGGCATCGGGGAGCTGTTTTTT. Its translation is CASSLYRGGIGELFF.

The rearrangement links TRBV9 to TRBJ2-5, with 8 bases identical to TRBD2. V lost 0 bases, J lost 0 bases, and 4 bases stayed unmatched. Looked up from germline, CDR1 is SGDLS and CDR2 is YYNGEE. The CDR3 has 16 residues. The CDR3 nucleotides are TGTGCCAGCAGCGTAGTTGGAGCGGGGGACCAAGAGACCCAGTACTTC. As protein: CASSVVGAGDQETQYF.

V is TRBV7-9 and J is TRBJ1-1; no clear D. Looked up from germline, CDR1 is SEHNR and CDR2 is FQNEAQ (reference sequence). V dropped 0 bases and J dropped 1 base, with 9 bases sitting between them. The CDR3 is 15 amino acids. The CDR3, as DNA: TGTGCCAGCAGCTTAGCGCTTGGAGAGAACACTGAAGCTTTCTTT. Translation: CASSLALGENTEAFF.

J is TRBJ1-1 and V is TRBV6-5, with unresolved D. Between the trimmed V and J ends, which lost 8 bases and 3 bases, there was a span of 19 bases. There are 15 residues in the CDR3. In germline, CDR1 is MNHEY, CDR2 SVGAGI. The CDR3 DNA is TGTGCCAGCGGCTATTTCGGGAGAAAGGACACTGAAGCTTTCTTT. Its translation is CASGYFGRKDTEAFF.

The chain is built from TRBV30 and TRBJ1-4; D is possibly TRBD1 (6 bases). The V gene's germline CDR1 is GTSNPN and CDR2 SVGIG (reference sequence). V was cut by 1 base and J by 7 bases, with 19 bases left in between. The CDR3 extends over 16 amino acids. CDR3 amino acids: CAWSDRSQGWSEKLFF. As DNA, the CDR3 is TGTGCCTGGAGTGACCGTTCACAGGGCTGGAGTGAAAAACTGTTTTTT.

This chain joins TRBV6-5 and TRBJ1-1; 8 bases map to TRBD1. There are 15 residues in the CDR3. Germline CDR1 and CDR2: MNHEY and SVGAGI. J was trimmed by 5 bases and V by 0 bases; bases with no gene match: 5. In DNA, the CDR3 is TGTGCCAGCAGTTACTCGTTGGACAGGGTAACTGAAGCTTTCTTT. It codes for CASSYSLDRVTEAFF.

V gene TRBV3-1 (or the pseudogene TRBV3-2) combines with J gene TRBJ2-2; D unclear. Trimming took off 4 bases at V and 0 bases at J, with 6 bases between the two ends. The CDR3 runs 14 residues. Germline V CDR1 and CDR2: LGHDT, YNNKEL (reference sequence). The CDR3 region has the DNA TGTGCCAGCAGCCCTGCGGCGAACACCGGGGAGCTGTTTTTT. This sequence encodes CASSPAANTGELFF.